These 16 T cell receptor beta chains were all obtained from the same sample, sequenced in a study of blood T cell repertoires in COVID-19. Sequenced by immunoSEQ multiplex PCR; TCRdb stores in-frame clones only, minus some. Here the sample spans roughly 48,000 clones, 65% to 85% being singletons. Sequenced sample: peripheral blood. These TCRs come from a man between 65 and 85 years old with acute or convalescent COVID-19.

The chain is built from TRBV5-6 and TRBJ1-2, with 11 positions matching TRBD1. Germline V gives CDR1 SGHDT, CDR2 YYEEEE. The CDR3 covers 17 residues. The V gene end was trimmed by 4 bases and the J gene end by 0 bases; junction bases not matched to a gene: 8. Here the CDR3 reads CASSRGTGGRSNYGYTF. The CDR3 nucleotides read TGTGCCAGCAGCCGCGGGACAGGGGGTAGGTCTAACTATGGCTACACCTTC. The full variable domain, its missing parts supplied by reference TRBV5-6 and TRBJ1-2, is DAGVTQSPTHLIKTRGQQVTLRCSPKSGHDTVSWYQQALGQGPQFIFQYYEEEERQRGNFPDRFSGHQFPNYSSELNVNALLLGDSALYLCASSRGTGGRSNYGYTFGSGTRLTVV.

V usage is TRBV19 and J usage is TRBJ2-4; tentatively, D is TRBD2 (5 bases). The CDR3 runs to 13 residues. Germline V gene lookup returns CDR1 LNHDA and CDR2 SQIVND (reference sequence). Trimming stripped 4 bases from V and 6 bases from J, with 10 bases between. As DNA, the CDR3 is TGTGCCAGTAGTACCTCACTAGGAAACATTCAGTACTTC. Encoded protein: CASSTSLGNIQYF.

This CDR3 is CASSPLTGGGEQYF. CDR3 bases: TGTGCCAGCAGCCCCCTGACAGGGGGCGGCGAGCAGTACTTC. The chain couples TRBV3-1 (or the pseudogene TRBV3-2) to TRBJ2-7; the match to TRBD1 covers 10 bases. The germline V gene has CDR1 LGHDT and CDR2 YNNKEL (reference sequence). With V trimmed by 4 bases and J by 6 bases, 6 bases remained unmatched. The CDR3 sequence is 14 residues long.

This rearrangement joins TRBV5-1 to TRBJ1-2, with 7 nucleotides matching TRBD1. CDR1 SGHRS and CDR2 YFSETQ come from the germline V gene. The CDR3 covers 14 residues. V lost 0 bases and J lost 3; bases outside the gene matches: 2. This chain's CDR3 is CASSLGGTDYGYTF. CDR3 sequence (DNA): TGCGCCAGCAGCTTGGGTGGGACAGACTATGGCTACACCTTC. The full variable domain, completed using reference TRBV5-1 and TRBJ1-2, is KAGVTQTPRYLIKTRGQQVTLSCSPISGHRSVSWYQQTPGQGLQFLFEYFSETQRNKGNFPGRFSGRQFSNSRSEMNVSTLELGDSALYLCASSLGGTDYGYTFGSGTRLTVV.

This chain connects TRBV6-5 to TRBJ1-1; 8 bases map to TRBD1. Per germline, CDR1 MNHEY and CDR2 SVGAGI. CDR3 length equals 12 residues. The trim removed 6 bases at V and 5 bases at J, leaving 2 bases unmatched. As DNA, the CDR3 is TGTGCCAGCAGCACAGGGGGGACTGAAGCTTTCTTT. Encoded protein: CASSTGGTEAFF.

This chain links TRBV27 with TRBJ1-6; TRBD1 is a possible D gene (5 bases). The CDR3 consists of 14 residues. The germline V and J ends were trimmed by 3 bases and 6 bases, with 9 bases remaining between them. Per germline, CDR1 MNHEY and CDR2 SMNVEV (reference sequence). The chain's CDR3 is CASSFGQGNSPLHF. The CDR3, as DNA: TGTGCCAGCAGTTTTGGGCAGGGTAATTCACCCCTCCACTTT.

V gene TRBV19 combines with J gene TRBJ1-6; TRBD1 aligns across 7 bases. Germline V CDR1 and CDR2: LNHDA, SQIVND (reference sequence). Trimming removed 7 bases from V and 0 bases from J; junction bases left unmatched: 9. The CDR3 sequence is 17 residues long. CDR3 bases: TGTGCCAGTACCCCCCGGGACAGCAACTCCTATAATTCACCCCTCCACTTT. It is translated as CASTPRDSNSYNSPLHF.

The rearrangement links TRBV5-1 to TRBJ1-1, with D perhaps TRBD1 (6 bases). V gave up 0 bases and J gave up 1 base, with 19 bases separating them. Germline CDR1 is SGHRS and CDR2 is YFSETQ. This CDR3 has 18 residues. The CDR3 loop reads CASSLEQGHYGQNTEAFF. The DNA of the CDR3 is TGCGCCAGCAGCTTGGAGCAGGGGCACTACGGCCAGAACACTGAAGCTTTCTTT.

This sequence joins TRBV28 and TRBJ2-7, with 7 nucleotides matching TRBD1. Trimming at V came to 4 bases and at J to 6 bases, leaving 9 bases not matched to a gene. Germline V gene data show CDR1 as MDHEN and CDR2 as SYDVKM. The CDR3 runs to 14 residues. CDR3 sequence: CASSSGQAPVEQYF. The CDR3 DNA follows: TGTGCCAGCAGTTCCGGACAGGCACCGGTCGAGCAGTACTTC.

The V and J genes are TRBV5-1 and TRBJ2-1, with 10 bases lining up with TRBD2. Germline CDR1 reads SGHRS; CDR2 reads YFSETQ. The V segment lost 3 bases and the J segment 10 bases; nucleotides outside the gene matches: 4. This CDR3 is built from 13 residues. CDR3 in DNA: TGCGCCAGCAGCTCGCGTAGCGGGGGGGAGCAGTTCTTC. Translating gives CASSSRSGGEQFF.

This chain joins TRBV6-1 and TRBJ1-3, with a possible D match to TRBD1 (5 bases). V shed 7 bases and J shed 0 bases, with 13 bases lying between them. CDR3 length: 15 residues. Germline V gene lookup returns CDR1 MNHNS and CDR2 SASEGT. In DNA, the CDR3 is TGTGCCAGCACCTGGGACGGGAGCTCTGGAAACACCATATATTTT. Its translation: CASTWDGSSGNTIYF.

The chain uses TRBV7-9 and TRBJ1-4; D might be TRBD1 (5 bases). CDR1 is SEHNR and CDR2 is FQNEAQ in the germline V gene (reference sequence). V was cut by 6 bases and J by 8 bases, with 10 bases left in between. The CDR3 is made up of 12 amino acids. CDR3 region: CASRAGLEKLFF. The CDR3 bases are TGTGCCAGCAGGGCAGGGCTGGAAAAACTGTTTTTT.

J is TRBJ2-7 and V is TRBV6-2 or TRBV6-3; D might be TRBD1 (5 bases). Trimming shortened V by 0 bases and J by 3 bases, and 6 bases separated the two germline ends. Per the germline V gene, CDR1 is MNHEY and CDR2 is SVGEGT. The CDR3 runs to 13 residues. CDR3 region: CASSYSDSYEQYF. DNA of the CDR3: TGTGCCAGCAGTTACTCTGACAGCTACGAGCAGTACTTC.

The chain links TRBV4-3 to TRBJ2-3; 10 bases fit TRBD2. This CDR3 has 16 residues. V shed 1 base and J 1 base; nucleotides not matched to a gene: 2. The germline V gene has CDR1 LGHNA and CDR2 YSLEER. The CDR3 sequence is CASSQASGGRTDTQYF. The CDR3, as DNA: TGCGCCAGCAGCCAAGCTAGCGGGGGCCGCACAGATACGCAGTATTTT.

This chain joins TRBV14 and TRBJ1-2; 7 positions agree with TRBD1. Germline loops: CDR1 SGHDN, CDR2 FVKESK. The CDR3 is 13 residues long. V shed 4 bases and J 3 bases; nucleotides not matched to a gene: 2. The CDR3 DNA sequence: TGTGCCAGCAGCCGTGACAGGGACTATGGCTACACCTTC. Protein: CASSRDRDYGYTF.

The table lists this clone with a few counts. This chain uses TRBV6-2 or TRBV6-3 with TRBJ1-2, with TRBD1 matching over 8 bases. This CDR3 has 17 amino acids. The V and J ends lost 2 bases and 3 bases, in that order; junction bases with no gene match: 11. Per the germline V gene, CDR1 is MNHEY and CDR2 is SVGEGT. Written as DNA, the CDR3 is TGTGCCAGCAGTTACCCCCGTCTCAGGGGGCGCGACTATGGCTACACCTTC. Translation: CASSYPRLRGRDYGYTF.